This T cell receptor beta chain appears in the sequencing data of a study of regulatory T cells in long-lasting Graves disease. At least ten counts were recorded for this clonotype. The antigen remains undetermined. Researchers made TCR beta libraries by using iRepertoire HTBI primers and running Arm-PCR on CDR3 regions. One entry per CDR3 protein results from TCRdb running MiXCR on the multiplex PCR reads. The sample consists of approximately 300,000 distinct CDR3 sequences, over 15% of them appearing once. Study results and limitations: Rather than thyroid tissue, only peripheral blood underwent study.

This CDR3 comprises 15 residues. The ends lost 0 bases at V and 7 bases at J; junction bases unmatched: 4. Time point denoted: newly diagnosed GD, antithyroid drugs for less than 3 months. There was RNA extracted from PBMCs, and the TCR library was made from it. It was by American Thyroid Association guidelines that Graves' disease was diagnosed. The material was peripheral blood mononuclear cells (PBMCs), obtained at new diagnosis, from a patient treated with antithyroid drugs. This clonotype originated in a female donor with Graves disease. V gene TRBV12-3 or TRBV12-4 combines with J gene TRBJ2-1; 9 bases agree with TRBD1. CDR3 protein: CASSLAGQGGNEQFF. The CDR3 DNA sequence: TGTGCCAGCAGTTTAGCGGGACAGGGTGGGAATGAGCAGTTCTTC.